This T cell receptor beta chain was captured in a study of T cell responses to AZD1222 COVID-19 vaccine. Overall study findings and caveats: A reported finding is that nearly half of spike-specific TCRs target unmutated variant regions. A mostly white British donor set with more females was recruited, and clonal diversity was possibly underestimated. Spike was spanned by vaccine-associated CD4 TCRs, with dominance at 160-218 and 743-854.

V was trimmed by 4 bases and J by 12 bases, leaving 15 bases between them. This CDR3 comprises 12 residues. Concerning this clone itself: The antigen remains unidentified.

TCRdb keeps only in-frame clones here, not all; method: immunoSEQ multiplex PCR. Among roughly 190,000 clones listed, just over 90% were seen once. The chain combines TRBV12-3 or TRBV12-4 with TRBJ2-5, with D perhaps assigned TRBD1 or TRBD2 (5 bases each). The sequencing used peripheral blood, collected 28 days after the second dose of the MenACWY control vaccine. This sequence was found in an adult who received the MenACWY meningococcal vaccine as a control. In DNA, the CDR3 is TGTGCCAGCAGTTACCCCCGGGGACGGGAGTACTTC. Residues: CASSYPRGREYF.